This T cell receptor (beta chain) is drawn from a study of regulatory T cells in long-lasting Graves disease. Findings and limits, study-wide: Peripheral blood, not thyroid tissue, was the sole material studied.

Germline CDR1 and CDR2: MDHEN and SYDVKM. The CDR3 spans 14 residues. In regard to this clonotype: Antigen: not known. At one of its ends the junction is not consistent with the germline gene, which may arise from a read error.

Noted time point: newly diagnosed GD, antithyroid drugs for less than 3 months. The TCR library was made from RNA extracted from PBMCs. Libraries of TCR beta came from iRepertoire HTBI primers plus Arm-PCR of CDR3 regions. TCRdb re-derived calls from the multiplex PCR reads in MiXCR, one entry per CDR3 protein. In the table there are 400,000 to 500,000 distinct CDR3 sequences, roughly 15% of which are singletons. This same sample was also part of a study on T cells in Graves' hyperthyroidism and ophthalmopathy.

The receptor's source is a woman aged 18-30 years with Graves disease. The J gene is TRBJ1-4, the V gene TRBV28; 9 positions agree with TRBD1. Sample: peripheral blood mononuclear cells (PBMCs), taken at new diagnosis, from a patient treated with antithyroid drugs. CDR3 amino acids: CAGSPRQGVEKLFF. CDR3 coding DNA: TGTGCCGGCAGTCCGCGACAGGGGGTTGAAAAACTGTTTTTT.